This TCR beta chain was found in a study of vaccination and CD4 T cells after COVID-19. Study summary: Cultures serving as controls received a peptide pool (CEFX or HIV-1 Nef) or no peptide.

Study-wide points: When vaccine-specific clones from convalescent patients were examined, 304 of 307 were spike mono-reactive.

Treatment denoted: approximately 10-day PBMC culture with coronavirus spike peptide pools or control peptides (ViraFEST assay). TCR sequencing followed the expansion of antigen-specific T cells with peptide pools in ViraFEST. After culture for 9 to 10 days, isolation of CD4+ T cells was performed by negative selection. Cultured CD4+ T-cell DNA underwent Oncomine TCR Beta short-read sequencing. TCRdb recomputed calls from the PCR reads with MiXCR, one row per CDR3 protein. Seen here are around 26,000 distinct CDR3 sequences, under 70% observed once, and the top ten hold about 5%. V lost 5 bases to trimming and J lost 1 base; unmatched junction nucleotides: 7. This CDR3 is built from 15 residues. CDR1 and CDR2 from the germline V gene are MNHEY and SVGEGT. Regarding this clonotype: The antigen remains unidentified.

The chain joins TRBV6-2 or TRBV6-3 to TRBJ2-5; TRBD1 aligns across 7 bases. Sequenced material: CD4+ T cells from blood, cultured in vitro. The receptor was isolated from a human donor who had recovered from COVID-19. This chain's CDR3 is CASSPRGIIQETQYF. CDR3 bases: TGTGCCAGCAGTCCCAGGGGGATAATCCAAGAGACCCAGTACTTC.